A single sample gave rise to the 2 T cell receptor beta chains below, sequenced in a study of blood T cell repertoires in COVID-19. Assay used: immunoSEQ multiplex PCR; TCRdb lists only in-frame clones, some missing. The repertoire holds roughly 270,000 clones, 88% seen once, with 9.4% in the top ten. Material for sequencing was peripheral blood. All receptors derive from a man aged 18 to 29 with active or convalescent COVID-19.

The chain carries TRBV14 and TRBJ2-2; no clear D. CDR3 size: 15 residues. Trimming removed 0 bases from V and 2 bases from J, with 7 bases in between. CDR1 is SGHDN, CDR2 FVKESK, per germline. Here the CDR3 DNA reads TGTGCCAGCAGCCAAGAGTGCGGTAACACCGGGGAGCTGTTTTTT. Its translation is CASSQECGNTGELFF.

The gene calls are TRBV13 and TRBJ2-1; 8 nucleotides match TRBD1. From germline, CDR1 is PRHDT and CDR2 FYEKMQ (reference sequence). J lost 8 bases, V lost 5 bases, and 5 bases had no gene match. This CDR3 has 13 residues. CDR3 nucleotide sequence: TGTGCCAGCAGCACGGACAGGGAGGATGAGCAGTTCTTC. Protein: CASSTDREDEQFF.